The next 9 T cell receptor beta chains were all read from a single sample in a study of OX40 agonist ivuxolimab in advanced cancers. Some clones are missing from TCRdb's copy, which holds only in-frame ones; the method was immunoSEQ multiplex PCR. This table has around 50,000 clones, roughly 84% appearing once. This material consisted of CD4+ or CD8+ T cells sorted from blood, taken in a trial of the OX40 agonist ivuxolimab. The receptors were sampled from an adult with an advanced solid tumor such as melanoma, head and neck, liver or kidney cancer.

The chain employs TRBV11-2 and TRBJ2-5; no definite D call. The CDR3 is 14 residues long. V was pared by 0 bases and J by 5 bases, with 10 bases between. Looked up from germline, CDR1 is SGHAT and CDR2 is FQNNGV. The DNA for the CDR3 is TGTGCCAGCAGCTTAGATCGGGTGGGGGAGACCCAGTACTTC. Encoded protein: CASSLDRVGETQYF.

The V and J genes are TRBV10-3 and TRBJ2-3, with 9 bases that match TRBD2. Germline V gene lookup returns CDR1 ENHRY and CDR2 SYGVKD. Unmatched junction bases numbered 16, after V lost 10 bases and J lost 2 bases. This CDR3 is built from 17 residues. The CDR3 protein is CATQEGLAGVNTDTQYF. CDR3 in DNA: TGTGCCACCCAGGAGGGGTTAGCGGGAGTCAACACAGATACGCAGTATTTT.

In DNA form, the CDR3 reads TGTGCCAGCAGTGAGGAGATCAAAAGCAATCAGCCCCAGCATTTT. As protein: CASSEEIKSNQPQHF. The rearrangement joins TRBV6-1 to TRBJ1-5; D not resolved. The CDR3 spans 15 residues. V was shortened by 3 bases and J by 1 base, with 10 bases between the two germline ends. Germline V lookup: CDR1 MNHNS, CDR2 SASEGT.

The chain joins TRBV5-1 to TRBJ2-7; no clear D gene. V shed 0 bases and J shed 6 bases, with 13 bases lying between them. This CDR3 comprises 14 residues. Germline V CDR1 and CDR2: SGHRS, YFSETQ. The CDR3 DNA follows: TGCGCCAGCAGCTTGGGTAGGCTCTTCGGCGAGCAGTACTTC. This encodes CASSLGRLFGEQYF.

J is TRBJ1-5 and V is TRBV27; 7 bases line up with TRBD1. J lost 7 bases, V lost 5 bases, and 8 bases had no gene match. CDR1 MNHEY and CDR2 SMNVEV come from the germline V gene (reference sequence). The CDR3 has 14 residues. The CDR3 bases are TGTGCCAGCAGTCCCCACAGGGGCAGGCAGCCCCAGCATTTT. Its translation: CASSPHRGRQPQHF.

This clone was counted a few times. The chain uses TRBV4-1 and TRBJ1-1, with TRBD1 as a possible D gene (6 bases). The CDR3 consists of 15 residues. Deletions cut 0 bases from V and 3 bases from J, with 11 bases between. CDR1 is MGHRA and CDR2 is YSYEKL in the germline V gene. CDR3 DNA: TGCGCCAGCAGCCAAGATGTGGGGGCCGACACTGAAGCTTTCTTT. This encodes CASSQDVGADTEAFF.

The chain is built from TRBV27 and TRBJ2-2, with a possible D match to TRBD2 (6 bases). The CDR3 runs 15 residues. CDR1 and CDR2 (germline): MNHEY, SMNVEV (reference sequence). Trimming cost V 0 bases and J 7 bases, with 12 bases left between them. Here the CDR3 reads CASSLSRVAVGELFF. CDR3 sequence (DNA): TGTGCCAGCAGTTTATCTAGGGTAGCGGTCGGGGAGCTGTTTTTT.

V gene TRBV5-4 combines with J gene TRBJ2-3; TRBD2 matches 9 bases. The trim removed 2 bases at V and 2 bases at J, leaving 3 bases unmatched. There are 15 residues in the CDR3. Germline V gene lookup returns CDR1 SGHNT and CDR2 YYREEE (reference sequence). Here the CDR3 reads CASSLGGRVTDTQYF. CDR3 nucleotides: TGTGCCAGCAGCTTAGGCGGGAGGGTCACAGATACGCAGTATTTT.

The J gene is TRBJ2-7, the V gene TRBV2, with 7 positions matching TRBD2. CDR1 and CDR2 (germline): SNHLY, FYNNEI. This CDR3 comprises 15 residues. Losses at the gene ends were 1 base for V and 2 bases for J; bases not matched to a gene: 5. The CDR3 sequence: CASSEVSGRAYEQYF. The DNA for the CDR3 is TGTGCCAGCAGTGAAGTATCGGGGAGGGCCTACGAGCAGTACTTC.